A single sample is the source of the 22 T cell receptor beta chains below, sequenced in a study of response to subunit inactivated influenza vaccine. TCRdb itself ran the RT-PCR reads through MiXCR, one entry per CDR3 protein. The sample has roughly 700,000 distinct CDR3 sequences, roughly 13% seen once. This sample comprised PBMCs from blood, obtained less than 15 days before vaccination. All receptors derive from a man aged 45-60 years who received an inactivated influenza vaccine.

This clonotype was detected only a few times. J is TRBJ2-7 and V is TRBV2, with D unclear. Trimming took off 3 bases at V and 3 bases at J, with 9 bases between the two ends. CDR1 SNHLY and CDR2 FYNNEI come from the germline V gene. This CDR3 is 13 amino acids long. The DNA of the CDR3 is TGTGCCAGCAGTGAGCTACAGATCTACGAGCAGTACTTC. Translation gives CASSELQIYEQYF.

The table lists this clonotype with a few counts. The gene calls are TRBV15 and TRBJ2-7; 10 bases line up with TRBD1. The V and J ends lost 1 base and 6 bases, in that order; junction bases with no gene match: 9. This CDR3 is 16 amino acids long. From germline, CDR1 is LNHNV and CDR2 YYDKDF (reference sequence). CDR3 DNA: TGTGCCACCAGCAGAGGTTCGACAGGGGGCTTTGGCGAGCAGTACTTC. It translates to CATSRGSTGGFGEQYF.

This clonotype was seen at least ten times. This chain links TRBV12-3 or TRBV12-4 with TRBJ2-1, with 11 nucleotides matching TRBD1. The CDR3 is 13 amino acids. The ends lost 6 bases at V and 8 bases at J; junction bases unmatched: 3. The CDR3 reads CASSRTGGYEQFF. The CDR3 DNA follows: TGTGCCAGCAGCCGGACAGGGGGCTATGAGCAGTTCTTC.

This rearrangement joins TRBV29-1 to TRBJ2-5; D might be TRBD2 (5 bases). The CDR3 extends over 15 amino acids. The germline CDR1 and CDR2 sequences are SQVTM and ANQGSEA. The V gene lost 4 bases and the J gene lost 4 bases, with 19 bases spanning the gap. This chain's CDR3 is CSVAPVLRGLETQYF. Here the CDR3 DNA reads TGCAGCGTTGCCCCCGTTCTGAGAGGGCTAGAGACCCAGTACTTC.

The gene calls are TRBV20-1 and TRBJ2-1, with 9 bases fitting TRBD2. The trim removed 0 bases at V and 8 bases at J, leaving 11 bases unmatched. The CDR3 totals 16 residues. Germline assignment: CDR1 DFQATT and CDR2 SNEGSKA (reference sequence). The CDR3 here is CSARDLRGGRGYEQFF. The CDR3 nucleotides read TGCAGTGCTAGAGATCTGCGGGGGGGCCGGGGGTATGAGCAGTTCTTC.

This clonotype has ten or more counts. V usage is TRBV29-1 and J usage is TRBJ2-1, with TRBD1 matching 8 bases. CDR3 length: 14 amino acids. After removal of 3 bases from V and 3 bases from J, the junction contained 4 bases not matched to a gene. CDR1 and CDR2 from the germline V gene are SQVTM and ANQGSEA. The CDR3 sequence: CSVDRGLDYNEQFF. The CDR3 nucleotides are TGCAGCGTTGACAGGGGGCTTGACTACAATGAGCAGTTCTTC.

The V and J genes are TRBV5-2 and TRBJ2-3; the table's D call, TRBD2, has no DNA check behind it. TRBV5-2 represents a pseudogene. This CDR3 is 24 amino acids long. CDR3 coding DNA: TGTGCCAGCAACACCCCTGGGGGTGAGCACTCCCCTACCTCCGCGCGCGCTAGCACAGATACGCAGTATTTT. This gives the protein CASNTPGGEHSPTSARASTDTQYF.

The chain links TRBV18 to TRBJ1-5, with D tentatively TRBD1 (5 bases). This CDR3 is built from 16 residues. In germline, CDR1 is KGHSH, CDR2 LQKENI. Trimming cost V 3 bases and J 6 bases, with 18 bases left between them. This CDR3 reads CASSPTGTAGGQPQHF. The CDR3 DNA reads TGTGCCAGCTCACCCACCGGGACGGCGGGGGGTCAGCCCCAGCATTTT.

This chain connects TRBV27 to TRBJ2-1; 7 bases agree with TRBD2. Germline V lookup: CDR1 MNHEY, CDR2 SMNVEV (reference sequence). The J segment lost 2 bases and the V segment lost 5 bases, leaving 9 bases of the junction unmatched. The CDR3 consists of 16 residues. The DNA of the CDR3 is TGTGCCAGCAGTCCCCATTGGACTAGAGCCTACAATGAGCAGTTCTTC. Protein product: CASSPHWTRAYNEQFF.

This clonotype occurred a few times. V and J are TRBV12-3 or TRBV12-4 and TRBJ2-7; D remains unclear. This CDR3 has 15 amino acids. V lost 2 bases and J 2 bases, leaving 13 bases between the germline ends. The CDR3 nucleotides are TGTGCCAGCAGTTTAAATACAGTTTTTACCTACGAGCAGTACTTC. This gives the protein CASSLNTVFTYEQYF.

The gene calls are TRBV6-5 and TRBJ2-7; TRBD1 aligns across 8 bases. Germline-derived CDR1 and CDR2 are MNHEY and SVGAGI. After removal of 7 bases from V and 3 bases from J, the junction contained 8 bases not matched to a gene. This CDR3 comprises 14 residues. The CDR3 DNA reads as TGTGCCAGCATTACCGGGACAGGCTACTACGAGCAGTACTTC. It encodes CASITGTGYYEQYF.

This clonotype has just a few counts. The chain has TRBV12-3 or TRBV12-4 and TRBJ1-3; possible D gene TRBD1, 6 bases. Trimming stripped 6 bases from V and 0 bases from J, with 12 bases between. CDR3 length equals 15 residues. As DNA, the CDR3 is TGTGCCAGCAGGCGCCGGACAGACTCTGGAAACACCATATATTTT. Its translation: CASRRRTDSGNTIYF.

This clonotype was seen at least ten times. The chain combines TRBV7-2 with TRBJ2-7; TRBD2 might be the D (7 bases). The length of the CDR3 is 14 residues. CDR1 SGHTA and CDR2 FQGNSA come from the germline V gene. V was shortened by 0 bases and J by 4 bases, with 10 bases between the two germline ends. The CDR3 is CASSLAGGLYEQYF. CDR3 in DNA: TGTGCCAGCAGCTTAGCGGGGGGGCTTTACGAGCAGTACTTC. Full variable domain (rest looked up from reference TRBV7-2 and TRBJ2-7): GAGVSQSPSNKVTEKGKDVELRCDPISGHTALYWYRQSLGQGLEFLIYFQGNSAPDKSGLPSDRFSAERTGGSVSTLTIQRTQQEDSAVYLCASSLAGGLYEQYFGPGTRLTVT.

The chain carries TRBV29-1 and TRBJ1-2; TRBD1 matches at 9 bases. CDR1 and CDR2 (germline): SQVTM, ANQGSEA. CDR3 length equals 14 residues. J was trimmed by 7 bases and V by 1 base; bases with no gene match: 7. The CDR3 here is CSVEVGGTGIGYTF. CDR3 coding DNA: TGCAGCGTTGAAGTTGGAGGGACAGGGATTGGCTACACCTTC.

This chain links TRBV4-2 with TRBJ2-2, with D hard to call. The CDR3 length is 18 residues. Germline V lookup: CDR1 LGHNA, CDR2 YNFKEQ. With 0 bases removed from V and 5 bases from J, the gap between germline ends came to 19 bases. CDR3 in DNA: TGTGCCAGCAGCCAAGACCTCACCCCTAGTTCTGGAACCGGGGAGCTGTTTTTT. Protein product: CASSQDLTPSSGTGELFF.

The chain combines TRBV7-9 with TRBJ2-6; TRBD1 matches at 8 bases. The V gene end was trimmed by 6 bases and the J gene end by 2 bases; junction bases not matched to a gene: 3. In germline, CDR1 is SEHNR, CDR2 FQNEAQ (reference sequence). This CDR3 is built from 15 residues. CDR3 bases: TGTGCCAGCAGGACAGGGGCGGCTGGGGCCAACGTCCTGACTTTC. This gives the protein CASRTGAAGANVLTF.

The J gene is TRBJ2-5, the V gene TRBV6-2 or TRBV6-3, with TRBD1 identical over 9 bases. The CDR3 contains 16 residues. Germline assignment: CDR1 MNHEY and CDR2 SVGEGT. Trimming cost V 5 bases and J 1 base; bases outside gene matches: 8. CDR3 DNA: TGTGCCAGCAGTGCCGGGACAGGGTTTTTCCAAGAGACCCAGTACTTC. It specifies CASSAGTGFFQETQYF.

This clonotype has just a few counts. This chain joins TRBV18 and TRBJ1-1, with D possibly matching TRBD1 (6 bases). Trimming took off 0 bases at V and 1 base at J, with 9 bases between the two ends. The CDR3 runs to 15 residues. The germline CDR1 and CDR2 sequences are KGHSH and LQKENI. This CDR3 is CASSPPSGQNTEAFF. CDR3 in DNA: TGTGCCAGCTCACCACCCTCGGGACAGAACACTGAAGCTTTCTTT.

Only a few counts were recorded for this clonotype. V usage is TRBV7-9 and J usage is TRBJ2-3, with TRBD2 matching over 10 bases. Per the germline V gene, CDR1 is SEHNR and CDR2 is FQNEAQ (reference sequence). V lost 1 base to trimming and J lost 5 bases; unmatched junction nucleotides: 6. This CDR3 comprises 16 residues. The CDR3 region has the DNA TGTGCCAGCAGCTTAGTGAAGCGGGGGGGCAAAGATACGCAGTATTTT. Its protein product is CASSLVKRGGKDTQYF.

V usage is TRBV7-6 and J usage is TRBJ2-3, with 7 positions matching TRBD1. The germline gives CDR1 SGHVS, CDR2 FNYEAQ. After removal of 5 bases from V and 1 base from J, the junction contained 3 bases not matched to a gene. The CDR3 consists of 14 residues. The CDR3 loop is CASSTGARTDTQYF. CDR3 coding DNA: TGTGCCAGCAGCACAGGGGCCCGCACAGATACGCAGTATTTT.

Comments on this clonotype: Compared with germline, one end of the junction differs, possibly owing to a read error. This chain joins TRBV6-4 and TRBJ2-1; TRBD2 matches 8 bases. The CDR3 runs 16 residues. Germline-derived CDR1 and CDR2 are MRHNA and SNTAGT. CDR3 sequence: CVSSPQGLALHNEQFF. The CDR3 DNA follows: TGTGTCAGCAGCCCCCAAGGACTAGCTTTACACAATGAGCAGTTCTTC.

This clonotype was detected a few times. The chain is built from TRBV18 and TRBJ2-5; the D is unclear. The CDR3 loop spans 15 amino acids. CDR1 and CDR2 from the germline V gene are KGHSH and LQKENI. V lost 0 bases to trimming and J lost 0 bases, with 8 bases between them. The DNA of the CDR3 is TGTGCCAGCTCACCACCAGCTCAGTACCAAGAGACCCAGTACTTC. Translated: CASSPPAQYQETQYF.